The 2 T cell receptor beta chains below all came from one sample that was sequenced in a study of CD8+ T cells in alopecia areata listed by TCRdb under 2018. Libraries were prepared through the immunoSEQ multiplex PCR assay. For TCR sequencing, RNA was extracted from every sample and reverse transcribed into cDNA to serve as template. This immuneACCESS table, as held by TCRdb, lists in-frame sequences with V and J called but not all clones. Of the missing ones, under half trace to an unresolved V gene in checked studies; the others have no known cause. The sample profile shows about 200,000 clones; around three fifths of them were found once. The leading ten clones occupy under 5% of the sample. Material: CD8+ T cells sorted from blood. The receptors stem from a human donor in good health.

The rearrangement links TRBV2 to TRBJ2-1; no firm D call. The germline V gene encodes CDR1 SNHLY and CDR2 FYNNEI. CDR3 length: 12 residues. The V end was cut by 6 bases, the J end by 2 bases, with 5 bases between. CDR3 protein: CASSNAYNEQFF. The CDR3 coding sequence is TGTGCCAGCAGCAACGCCTACAATGAGCAGTTCTTC.

J is TRBJ2-7 and V is TRBV5-6; 9 bases map to TRBD1. Germline CDR1 and CDR2: SGHDT and YYEEEE. Losses at the gene ends were 2 bases for V and 2 bases for J; bases not matched to a gene: 5. The CDR3 has 15 amino acids. CDR3 protein: CASSFPGQGPYEQYF. CDR3 DNA: TGTGCCAGCAGCTTTCCGGGACAGGGCCCCTACGAGCAGTACTTC. The variable domain in full, with the rest retrieved from reference TRBV5-6 and TRBJ2-7, is DAGVTQSPTHLIKTRGQQVTLRCSPKSGHDTVSWYQQALGQGPQFIFQYYEEEERQRGNFPDRFSGHQFPNYSSELNVNALLLGDSALYLCASSFPGQGPYEQYFGPGTRLTVT.